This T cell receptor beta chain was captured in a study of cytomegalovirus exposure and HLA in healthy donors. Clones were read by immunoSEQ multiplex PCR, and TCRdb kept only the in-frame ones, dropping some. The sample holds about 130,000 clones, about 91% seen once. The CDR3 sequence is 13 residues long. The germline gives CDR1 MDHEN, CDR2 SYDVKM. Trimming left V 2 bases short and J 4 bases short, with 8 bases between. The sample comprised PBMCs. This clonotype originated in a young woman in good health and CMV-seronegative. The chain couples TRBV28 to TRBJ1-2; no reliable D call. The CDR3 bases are TGTGCCAGCAGTTTACTTCCCCCCTATGGCTACACCTTC. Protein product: CASSLLPPYGYTF.